This is a list of T cell receptor beta chains from one sample in a study of T cells in localized non-small cell lung cancer. Sequenced by immunoSEQ multiplex PCR; TCRdb stores in-frame clones only, minus some. The repertoire holds tens of thousands of clones, with approximately 90% as singletons. The source material was peripheral blood, sampled before any cancer treatment. Receptors were obtained from a woman aged 35 to 75 with stage I squamous cell lung carcinoma. Both conserved end residues are trimmed from each CDR3.

J,V,CDR3
TRBJ1-4,TRBV5-6,ASSLGVLGKLF
TRBJ2-3,TRBV4-1,ASGKRGPSTDTQY
TRBJ1-2,TRBV30,AWSTGPTYGYT
TRBJ2-3,TRBV18,ASSPRASTDTQY
TRBJ1-1,TRBV5-1,ASSSGGPNTEAF
TRBJ2-3,TRBV7-2,ATRDSGYGTDTQY
TRBJ2-4,TRBV30,AWTQGDIQY
TRBJ1-6,TRBV27,ASSFYPGGSYNSPLH
TRBJ1-2,TRBV7-3,ASSTGPDYGYT
TRBJ1-2,TRBV5-4,ASSPLKGDNYGYT
TRBJ1-4,TRBV5-1,ASRETTNEKLF
TRBJ2-5,TRBV6-1,ASELYQETQY
TRBJ1-6,TRBV7-6,ASSLEKGASSPLH
TRBJ2-7,TRBV9,ASSLQGDSGEQY
TRBJ2-2,TRBV9,ASSAGLNTGELF
TRBJ2-3,TRBV5-1,ASSGGQAADTQY
TRBJ1-2,TRBV5-6,ASRQTGVGYGYT
TRBJ1-2,TRBV27,ASSLNRAYGYT
TRBJ1-6,TRBV7-3,ASSSSPYNSPLH
TRBJ2-1,TRBV7-9,ASSPRDGDEQF
TRBJ1-1,TRBV29-1,SVVGTGGTEAF
TRBJ1-6,TRBV11-2,ASTRGIGSPLH
TRBJ2-3,TRBV15,ATSSYTSRGDTQY
NA,TRBV7-9,ASSLIVYEQY
TRBJ2-5,TRBV6-1,ASSERASWEAETQY
TRBJ2-7,TRBV19,ASSMGFTNYEQY
TRBJ1-1,TRBV2,ASSDRHTEAF
TRBJ1-1,TRBV6-5,ASSPGLGAF
TRBJ2-1,TRBV5-6,ASSPMSGGVNEQF
TRBJ1-6,TRBV6-4,ASKIGVGNSPLH
TRBJ1-2,TRBV30,ACSGAYRGYT
TRBJ1-2,TRBV5-4,ASSSQGANYGYT
TRBJ2-2,TRBV5-4,ASTSLNRNTGELF
TRBJ2-3,TRBV10-1,ASSEKGGMDTQY
TRBJ1-1,TRBV29-1,SVRQGNTEAF
TRBJ1-5,TRBV6-1,ASIVDRALNQPQH
TRBJ2-1,TRBV5-1,ASSLSGGAHNEQF
TRBJ2-7,TRBV6-1,ASSAPTGFSFIGSYEQY
TRBJ1-5,TRBV11-2,ASSQTGNQPQH
TRBJ2-1,TRBV13,ASSLTSNEQF
TRBJ1-1,TRBV2,ASSELLDTEAF
TRBJ2-7,TRBV7-3,ASSLGGHSYEQY
TRBJ1-3,TRBV28,ASSLGAISGNTIY
TRBJ2-2,TRBV18,ASSPPSTAAKTGELF
TRBJ1-1,TRBV27,ASSFRGATEAF
TRBJ2-3,TRBV7-6,ASSSTRTDTQY
TRBJ1-5,TRBV19,ASSPPGGYNQPQH
TRBJ1-6,TRBV14,ASSPERAGSSYNSPLH
TRBJ1-1,TRBV11-2,ASSLGAANTEAF
TRBJ1-6,TRBV5-1,ASSLTFTHSSVSSYNSPLH
TRBJ2-7,TRBV6-6,ASSLQGYEQY
TRBJ2-2,TRBV5-6,ASSSPPWTGNTGELF
TRBJ1-5,TRBV30,AWSPLRGTEYSNQPQH
TRBJ2-5,TRBV18,ASSTTSVTGTQY
TRBJ2-1,TRBV7-6,ASSLLGSSYNEQF
TRBJ1-5,TRBV29-1,SASVGQEGQPQH
TRBJ1-1,TRBV5-4,ASSRGQGNTEAF
TRBJ1-4,TRBV7-9,ASSSSDGATNEKLF
TRBJ2-7,TRBV10-1,ASSERRTGLYEQY